This TCR beta chain stems from a study of T-cell memory formation after mild COVID-19. The overall study: Largely donor-specific sequence clusters came from a couple of donors.

Study-wide results and limits: The SARS-CoV-2 specificity of second-wave clones reaching peak at day 37 remained unverified. There were some responding clones in pre-infection memory, which suggested that cross-reactive memory had joined.

From 5'RACE with constant-segment primers came TCR alpha and TCR beta cDNA libraries that carried sample barcodes and UMIs. TCRdb ran MiXCR on the 5' RACE reads and lists one entry per CDR3 protein. The profile shows hundreds of thousands of distinct CDR3 sequences, roughly 21% of them singletons. This clonotype was counted a few times. Its antigen is undetermined. CDR3 length equals 13 residues. V lost 2 bases, J lost 6 bases, and 5 bases lay in between. Sequencing was carried out using PBMCs or a T cell subset sorted from them (not recorded which). This sequence joins TRBV12-3 or TRBV12-4 and TRBJ1-6; no firm D call. This clonotype originated in an adult woman who had mild COVID-19 (a few samples of this study predate the infection). Cell type and time point are not known. The CDR3 here is CASSLMANSPLHF. CDR3 DNA sequence: TGTGCCAGCAGTTTAATGGCTAATTCACCCCTCCACTTT.